This TCR beta chain originates from a study of shared clonotypes between healthy human individuals. The DNA input per sorted-subset replicate PCR was about 220 ng, corresponding to around 30,000 T cell genomes. The table came from immunoSEQ multiplex PCR; TCRdb's copy has only in-frame clones and leaves some out. The table lists about 2.4 million clones, approximately 93% of them singletons. The sample was naive CD4+ T cells from PBMCs. Subset indicated: CD45RA+ positively selected. This clonotype was sampled from a man aged 18-30 years in good health. Some clones in this sample may be carry-over from other donors' samples.

The CDR3 here is CAICGTSEGDEQFF. DNA for the CDR3: TGTGCCATCTGCGGGACCAGCGAGGGCGATGAGCAGTTCTTC. The chain is built from TRBV10-3 and TRBJ2-1, with a tentative D call TRBD2 (6 bases). The CDR3 has 14 residues. V dropped 8 bases and J dropped 8 bases, with 19 bases sitting between them. The germline V gene has CDR1 ENHRY and CDR2 SYGVKD.